One sample yielded the 16 T cell receptor beta chains listed below, sequenced in a study of OX40 agonist ivuxolimab in advanced cancers. Sequencing used immunoSEQ multiplex PCR; TCRdb keeps in-frame clones, though not all of them. This table has some 78,000 clones, roughly 91% appearing once. The sample here was CD4+ or CD8+ T cells sorted from blood, taken in a trial of the OX40 agonist ivuxolimab. These receptors were taken from an adult with an advanced solid tumor such as melanoma, head and neck, liver or kidney cancer.

The sample holds one count of this clone. This chain uses TRBV7-9 with TRBJ2-3, with 9 bases matching TRBD1. The CDR3 covers 16 residues. Germline assignment: CDR1 SEHNR and CDR2 FQNEAQ (reference sequence). V lost 4 bases to trimming and J lost 2 bases; unmatched junction nucleotides: 7. This chain's CDR3 is CASSSSGTGYTDTQYF. The CDR3 nucleotides read TGTGCCAGCAGCTCGTCCGGGACAGGGTACACAGATACGCAGTATTTT.

As DNA, the CDR3 is TGTGCCAGCAGTGATGGGGGAGACAACTATGGCTACACCTTC. It is translated as CASSDGGDNYGYTF. V usage is TRBV2 and J usage is TRBJ1-2, with D perhaps TRBD1 (5 bases). V was clipped by 3 bases and J by 2 bases, with 10 bases between them. The CDR3 is 14 amino acids. Germline V gives CDR1 SNHLY, CDR2 FYNNEI.

The chain links TRBV6-1 to TRBJ1-2; D gene unclear. Germline CDR1 MNHNS, CDR2 SASEGT. CDR3 length equals 14 residues. V was clipped by 1 base and J by 8 bases, with 14 bases between them. CDR3 region: CASSEGEPAGGYTF. CDR3 DNA sequence: TGTGCCAGCAGTGAAGGAGAACCCGCCGGCGGCTACACCTTC.

The genes are TRBV6-5 and TRBJ1-1, with TRBD1 as a possible D gene (5 bases). This CDR3 spans 12 amino acids. Germline V gene lookup returns CDR1 MNHEY and CDR2 SVGAGI. Trimming removed 9 bases at V and 10 bases at J, with 18 bases between. This CDR3 reads CASTTPGGGAFF. The CDR3 region has the DNA TGTGCCAGTACGACTCCGGGGGGGGGAGCTTTCTTT.

Details on this clone: The CDR3 does not end in the conserved phenylalanine or tryptophan, so this is likely a read error. The chain uses TRBV6-6 and TRBJ1-6, with a possible D match to TRBD1 (5 bases). Per the germline V gene, CDR1 is MNHNY and CDR2 is SVGAGI (reference sequence). This CDR3 region has 13 residues. V gave up 2 bases and J gave up 6 bases, with 5 bases separating them. The CDR3 spells CASSYQGNSPLHL. DNA of the CDR3: TGTGCCAGCAGTTACCAGGGTAATTCACCCCTCCACCTT.

The gene calls are TRBV5-1 and TRBJ2-1, with a weak D call TRBD1 (6 bases). Germline V gives CDR1 SGHRS, CDR2 YFSETQ. The CDR3 spans 13 residues. The V end lost 0 bases, the J end lost 8 bases, and 9 bases lay between the germline ends. In nucleotides, the CDR3 is TGCGCCAGCAGCTTGGACAGGGAATATGAGCAGTTCTTC. Amino acids: CASSLDREYEQFF.

This rearrangement joins TRBV19 to TRBJ1-4, with D unresolved. Germline CDR1 and CDR2: LNHDA and SQIVND (reference sequence). The germline V and J ends were trimmed by 4 bases and 3 bases, with 12 bases remaining between them. This CDR3 spans 15 amino acids. The CDR3 loop reads CASSRQSAANEKLFF. The CDR3 bases are TGTGCCAGTAGTAGGCAGTCGGCAGCTAATGAAAAACTGTTTTTT.

This clone appeared once. The chain carries TRBV5-6 and TRBJ1-2, with 7 bases that match TRBD1. Germline CDR1 SGHDT, CDR2 YYEEEE. The CDR3 consists of 12 residues. The trim removed 6 bases at V and 3 bases at J, leaving 2 bases unmatched. Here the CDR3 reads CASTDRDYGYTF. The CDR3 bases are TGTGCCAGCACCGACAGGGACTATGGCTACACCTTC.

The rearrangement links TRBV27 to TRBJ2-7, with 9 bases fitting TRBD1. The V and J ends lost 3 bases and 6 bases, in that order; junction bases with no gene match: 6. The germline V gene has CDR1 MNHEY and CDR2 SMNVEV (reference sequence). This CDR3 has 14 residues. CDR3 sequence reads: CASSLVGQGAEQYF. The DNA for the CDR3 is TGTGCCAGCAGTTTGGTGGGACAGGGAGCCGAGCAGTACTTC.

V usage is TRBV29-1 and J usage is TRBJ1-1; tentative D call: TRBD1 (5 bases). The CDR3 runs 14 residues. Germline V gives CDR1 SQVTM, CDR2 ANQGSEA. Trimming pared 2 bases from V and 1 base from J, leaving 11 bases between. The CDR3 region is CSVEMAGRNTEAFF. The CDR3 DNA sequence: TGCAGCGTTGAAATGGCAGGGAGGAACACTGAAGCTTTCTTT.

This chain connects TRBV9 to TRBJ1-3; weak D call: TRBD1 (6 bases). The V gene's germline CDR1 is SGDLS and CDR2 YYNGEE. The V and J ends lost 4 bases and 1 base respectively, with 21 bases between them. The CDR3 runs 18 residues. In DNA, the CDR3 is TGTGCCAGCAGCCTTACCCCGGGGGGGGGCTCTTCTGGAAACACCATATATTTT. It specifies CASSLTPGGGSSGNTIYF. Looking up the rest from reference TRBV9 and TRBJ1-3 gives the full variable domain: DSGVTQTPKHLITATGQRVTLRCSPRSGDLSVYWYQQSLDQGLQFLIQYYNGEERAKGNILERFSAQQFPDLHSELNLSSLELGDSALYFCASSLTPGGGSSGNTIYFGEGSWLTVV.

This clone was seen a single time. The genes are TRBV29-1 and TRBJ2-4; D tentatively reads TRBD1 or TRBD2 (5 bases each). Trimming stripped 0 bases from V and 6 bases from J, with 12 bases between. The CDR3 sequence is 14 residues long. CDR1 and CDR2 (germline): SQVTM, ANQGSEA. The DNA for the CDR3 is TGCAGCGTTGAAGATCGCCAGGGACGAAACATTCAGTACTTC. It translates to CSVEDRQGRNIQYF.

This chain links TRBV10-3 with TRBJ2-7; a possible D gene is TRBD1 (6 bases). This CDR3 spans 13 amino acids. Germline CDR1 is ENHRY and CDR2 is SYGVKD. V dropped 8 bases and J dropped 3 bases, with 14 bases sitting between them. The CDR3 loop is CAIGRRGYYEQYF. The CDR3 bases are TGTGCCATCGGCCGCAGGGGATACTACGAGCAGTACTTC.

The gene calls are TRBV5-6 and TRBJ2-5; D ambiguous. With 4 bases removed from V and 2 bases from J, the gap between germline ends came to 15 bases. Germline V gene data show CDR1 as SGHDT and CDR2 as YYEEEE. The CDR3 contains 15 residues. The CDR3 region has the DNA TGTGCCAGCAGCCCCAGCAGGCTCTGGCAAGAGACCCAGTACTTC. This codes for CASSPSRLWQETQYF.

The CDR3 DNA reads TGTGCCAGCTCACCAAATGGGCAGGCTGGAAACACCATATATTTT. Amino acids: CASSPNGQAGNTIYF. This chain joins TRBV18 and TRBJ1-3, with D unclear. The germline gives CDR1 KGHSH, CDR2 LQKENI. This CDR3 has 15 amino acids. Trimming removed 2 bases from V and 2 bases from J, with 10 bases in between.

The chain links TRBV2 to TRBJ2-5, with D hard to call. The CDR3 contains 14 residues. Germline V gene sequence: CDR1 SNHLY, CDR2 FYNNEI. Trimming pared 3 bases from V and 1 base from J, leaving 9 bases between. The CDR3 DNA reads TGTGCCAGCAGTGATCCGGCAGCCCAAGAGACCCAGTACTTC. It encodes CASSDPAAQETQYF.